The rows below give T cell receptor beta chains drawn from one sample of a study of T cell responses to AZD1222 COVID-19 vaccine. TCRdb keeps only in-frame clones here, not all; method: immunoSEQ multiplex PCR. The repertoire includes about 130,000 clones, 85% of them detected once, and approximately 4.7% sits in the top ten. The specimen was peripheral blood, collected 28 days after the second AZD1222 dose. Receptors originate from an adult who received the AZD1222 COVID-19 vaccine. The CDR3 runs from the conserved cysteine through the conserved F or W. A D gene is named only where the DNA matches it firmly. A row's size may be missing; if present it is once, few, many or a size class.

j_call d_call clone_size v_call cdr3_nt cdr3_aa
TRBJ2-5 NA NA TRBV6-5 TGTGCCAGCAGTTACTCGATTGTTAGAAACCAAGAGACCCAGTACTTC CASSYSIVRNQETQYF
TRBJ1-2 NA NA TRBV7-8 TGTGCCAGCAGCTTACTACAGGAGACTAACTATGGCTACACCTTC CASSLLQETNYGYTF
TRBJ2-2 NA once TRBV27 TGTGCCAGCAGTTTTTTTTGGTCTGGACCGAACACCGGGGAGCTGTTTTTT CASSFFWSGPNTGELFF
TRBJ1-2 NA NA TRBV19 TGTGCCAGCAAAGACAGGAATTACTATGGCTACACCTTC CASKDRNYYGYTF
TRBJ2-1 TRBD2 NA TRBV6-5 TGTGCCAGCAGTCCCACTCGGACTAGCTACAATGAGCAGTTCTTC CASSPTRTSYNEQFF
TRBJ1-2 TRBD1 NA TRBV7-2 TGTGCCAGCAGCCCCGCCGGGACCGGGACAGTCTATGGCTACACCTTC CASSPAGTGTVYGYTF
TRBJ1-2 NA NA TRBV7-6 TGTGCCAGCAGCTCACAAAGCCGTTACAATCCCTATGGCTACACCTTC CASSSQSRYNPYGYTF
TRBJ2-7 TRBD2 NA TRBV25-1 TGTGCCAGCAGTGAACCGCCCGGGGGGGCGTTAGAGCAGTACTTC CASSEPPGGALEQYF
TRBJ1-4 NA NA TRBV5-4 TGTGCCAGCAGCCCGCAGGGAAACAATGAAAAACTGTTTTTT CASSPQGNNEKLFF
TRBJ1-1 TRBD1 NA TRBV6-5 TGTGCCAGCAGAGCCGGGACAGGGAACACTGAAGCTTTCTTT CASRAGTGNTEAFF
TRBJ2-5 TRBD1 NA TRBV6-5 TGTGCCAGCAGTTACGGGACAGGGCCCCAAGAGACCCAGTACTTC CASSYGTGPQETQYF
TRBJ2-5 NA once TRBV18 TGTGCCAGCTCACCCCAGGGAGAGACCCAGTACTTC CASSPQGETQYF
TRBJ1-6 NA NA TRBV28 TGTGCCAGCAGGCCAGAAACAGGGATCAGTCGTTCACCCCTCCACTTT CASRPETGISRSPLHF
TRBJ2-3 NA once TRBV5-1 TGCGCCAGCAGCTTGTTGCCCGGGAATACGCAGTATTTT CASSLLPGNTQYF
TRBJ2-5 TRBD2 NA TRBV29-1 TGCAGCGCCGGAGGTTCTAGCGGGGGGCCTGAGACCCAGTACTTC CSAGGSSGGPETQYF
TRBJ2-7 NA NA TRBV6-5 TGTGCCAGCAGTTACCAACCCGGGAACTCCTACGAGCAGTACTTC CASSYQPGNSYEQYF
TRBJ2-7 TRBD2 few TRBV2 TGTGCCATTGCGACTAGCGGGAGCTCCTACGAGCAGTACTTC CAIATSGSSYEQYF
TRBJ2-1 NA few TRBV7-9 TGTGCCAGCAGCTCAAGAGGGGGCTCCTACAATGAGCAGTTCTTC CASSSRGGSYNEQFF
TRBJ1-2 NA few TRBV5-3 TGTGCCAGAAGCTTGGGACTGAACAGGGTTTTTGGCTACACCTTC CARSLGLNRVFGYTF
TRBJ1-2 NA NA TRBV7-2 TGTGCCAGCAGCTTACAGGTCGACTATGGCTACACCTTC CASSLQVDYGYTF
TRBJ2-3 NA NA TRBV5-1 TGCGCCAGCAGCTTCCGACTAGATCGAAGCACAGATACGCAGTATTTT CASSFRLDRSTDTQYF
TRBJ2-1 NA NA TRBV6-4 TGTGCCAGCAGTGACTCCGAGACCAATGAGCAGTTCTTC CASSDSETNEQFF
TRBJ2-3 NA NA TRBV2 TGTGCCAGCAGCAGAACGACGACTGGCACAGATACGCAGTATTTT CASSRTTTGTDTQYF
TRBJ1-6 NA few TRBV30 TGTGCCTGGAGTGTAAGTGGTATGAGAAATTCACCCCTCCACTTT CAWSVSGMRNSPLHF
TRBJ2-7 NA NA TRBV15 TGTGCCACCAGCGGCTCGAGGGGCGAGCAGTACTTC CATSGSRGEQYF
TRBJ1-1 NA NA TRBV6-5 TGTGCCAGCAGTTTACAGGGAGATACTGAAGCTTTCTTT CASSLQGDTEAFF
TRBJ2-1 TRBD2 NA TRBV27 TGTGCCAGCAGTCTTAGCGGGGGGGTCTACAATGAGCAGTTCTTC CASSLSGGVYNEQFF
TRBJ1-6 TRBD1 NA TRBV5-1 TGCGCCAGCAGTTGGGACAGAAGCTATAATTCACCCCTCCACTTT CASSWDRSYNSPLHF
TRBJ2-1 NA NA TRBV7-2 TGTGCCAGCAATGAACAGGGACCTAGCTCCTACAATGAGCAGTTCTTC CASNEQGPSSYNEQFF
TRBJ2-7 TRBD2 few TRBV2 TGTGCCAGCCTAACTCCCGGGGGGAGCTCCTACGAGCAGTACTTC CASLTPGGSSYEQYF
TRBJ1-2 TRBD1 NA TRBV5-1 TGCGCCAGCAGCTTGGCCGGGACAGAGGGCCCCTACACCTTC CASSLAGTEGPYTF
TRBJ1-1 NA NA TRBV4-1 TGCGCCAGCAGCCAAGGCGGAGGGGTGAAGAACACTGAAGCTTTCTTT CASSQGGGVKNTEAFF
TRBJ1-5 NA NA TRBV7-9 TGTGCCAGCAGCGATAGCAATCAGCCCCAGCATTTT CASSDSNQPQHF
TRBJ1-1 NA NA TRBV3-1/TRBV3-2 TGTGCCAGCAGCCGACGACAGGACCTACACACTGAAGCTTTCTTT CASSRRQDLHTEAFF
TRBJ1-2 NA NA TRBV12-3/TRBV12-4 TGTGCCAGCAGTTTAAGCTATGGCTACACCTTC CASSLSYGYTF
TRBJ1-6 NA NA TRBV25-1 TGTGCCAGCAGTGAATACACGGGGCGCGATTCACCCCTCCACTTT CASSEYTGRDSPLHF